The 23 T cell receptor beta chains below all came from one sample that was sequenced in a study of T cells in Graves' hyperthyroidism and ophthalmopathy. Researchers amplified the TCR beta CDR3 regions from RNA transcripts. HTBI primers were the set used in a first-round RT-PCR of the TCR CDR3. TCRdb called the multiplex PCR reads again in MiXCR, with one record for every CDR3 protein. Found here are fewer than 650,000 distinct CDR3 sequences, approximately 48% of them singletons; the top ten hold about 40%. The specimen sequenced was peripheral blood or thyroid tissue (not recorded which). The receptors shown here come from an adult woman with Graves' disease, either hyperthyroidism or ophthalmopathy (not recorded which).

DNA for the CDR3: TGTGCCAGCAGTGACATTAATCCGCCTAGCCCCTACGAGCAGTACTTC. This translates into CASSDINPPSPYEQYF. This chain uses TRBV2 with TRBJ2-7; possible D gene TRBD2, 5 bases. The CDR3 length is 16 residues. V was trimmed by 3 bases and J by 2 bases, leaving 17 bases between them. The V gene's germline CDR1 is SNHLY and CDR2 FYNNEI.

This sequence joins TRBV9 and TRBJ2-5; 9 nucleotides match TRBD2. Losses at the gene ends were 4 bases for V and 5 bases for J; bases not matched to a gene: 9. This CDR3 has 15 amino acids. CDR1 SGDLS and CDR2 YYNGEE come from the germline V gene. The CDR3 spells CASSSSGLARETQYF. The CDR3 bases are TGTGCCAGCAGCTCTTCCGGACTAGCGAGGGAGACCCAGTACTTC.

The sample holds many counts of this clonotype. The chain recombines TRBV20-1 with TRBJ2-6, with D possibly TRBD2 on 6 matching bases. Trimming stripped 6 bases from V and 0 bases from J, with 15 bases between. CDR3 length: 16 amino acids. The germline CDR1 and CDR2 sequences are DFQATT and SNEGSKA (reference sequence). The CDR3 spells CSAASGPDSGANVLTF. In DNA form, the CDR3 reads TGCAGTGCAGCCAGCGGGCCTGACTCTGGGGCCAACGTCCTGACTTTC.

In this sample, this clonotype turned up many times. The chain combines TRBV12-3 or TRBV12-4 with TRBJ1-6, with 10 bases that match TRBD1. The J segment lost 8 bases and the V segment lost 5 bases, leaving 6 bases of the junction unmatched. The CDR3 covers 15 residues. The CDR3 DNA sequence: TGTGCCAGCAGTCCATCAGGGACAGGGGATTCACCCCTCCACTTT. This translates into CASSPSGTGDSPLHF.

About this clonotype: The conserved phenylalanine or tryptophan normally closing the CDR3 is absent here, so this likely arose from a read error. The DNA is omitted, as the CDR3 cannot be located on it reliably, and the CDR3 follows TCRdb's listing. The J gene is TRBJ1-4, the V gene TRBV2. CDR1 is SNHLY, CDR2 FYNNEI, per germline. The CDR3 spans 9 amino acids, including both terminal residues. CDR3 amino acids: CASSLARTH.

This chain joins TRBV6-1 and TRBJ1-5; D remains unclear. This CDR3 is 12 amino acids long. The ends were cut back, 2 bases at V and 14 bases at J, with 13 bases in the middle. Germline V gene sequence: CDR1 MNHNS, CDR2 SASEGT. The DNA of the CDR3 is TGTGCCAGCAGTGAACCAACATCAGCGGAGCATTTT. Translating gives CASSEPTSAEHF.

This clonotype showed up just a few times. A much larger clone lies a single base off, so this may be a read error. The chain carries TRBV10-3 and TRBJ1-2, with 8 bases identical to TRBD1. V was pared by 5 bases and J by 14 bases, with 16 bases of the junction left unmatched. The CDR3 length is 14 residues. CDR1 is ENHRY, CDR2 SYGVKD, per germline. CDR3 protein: CAISYSDRGAPSTF. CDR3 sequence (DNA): TGTGCCATCAGTTATTCCGACAGGGGCGCCCCATCGACCTTC.

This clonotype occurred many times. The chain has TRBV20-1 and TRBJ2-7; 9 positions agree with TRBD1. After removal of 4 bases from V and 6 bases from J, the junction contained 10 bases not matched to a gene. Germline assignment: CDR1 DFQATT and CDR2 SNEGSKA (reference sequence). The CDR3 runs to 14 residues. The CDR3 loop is CSANPGTGNLEQYF. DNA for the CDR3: TGCAGTGCTAACCCCGGGACAGGGAATCTCGAGCAGTACTTC.

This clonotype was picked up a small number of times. The CDR3 is CASSKSPDTVAFF. In nucleotides, the CDR3 is TGTGCCAGCTCTAAGAGTCCGGACACGGTAGCTTTCTTT. The rearrangement links TRBV18 to TRBJ1-1, with D possibly being TRBD1 (5 bases). Trimming pared 6 bases from V and 10 bases from J, leaving 18 bases between. CDR1 is KGHSH and CDR2 is LQKENI in the germline V gene. This CDR3 is 13 amino acids long.

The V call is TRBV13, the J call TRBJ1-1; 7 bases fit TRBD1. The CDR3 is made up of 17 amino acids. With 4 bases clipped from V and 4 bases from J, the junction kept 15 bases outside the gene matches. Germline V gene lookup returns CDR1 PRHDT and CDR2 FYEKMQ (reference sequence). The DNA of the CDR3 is TGTGCCAGCAGCTCGCAGGGGGAGGGGTGGACCGTCACTGAAGCTTTCTTT. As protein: CASSSQGEGWTVTEAFF.

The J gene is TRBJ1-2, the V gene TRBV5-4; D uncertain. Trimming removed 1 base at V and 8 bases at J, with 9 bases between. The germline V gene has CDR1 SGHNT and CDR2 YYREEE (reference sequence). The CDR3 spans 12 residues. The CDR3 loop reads CASSLLTQGYTF. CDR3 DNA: TGTGCCAGCAGCTTGCTGACCCAGGGCTACACCTTC.

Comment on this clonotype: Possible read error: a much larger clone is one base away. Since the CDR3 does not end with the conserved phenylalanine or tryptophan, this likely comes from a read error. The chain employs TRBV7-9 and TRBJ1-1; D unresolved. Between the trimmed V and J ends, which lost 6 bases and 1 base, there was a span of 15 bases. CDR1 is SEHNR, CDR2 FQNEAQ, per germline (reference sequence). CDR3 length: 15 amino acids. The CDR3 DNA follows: TGTGCCAGCAGGTACATTTCCCCCGGGAACACTGAAGCTTTCTGT. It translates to CASRYISPGNTEAFC.

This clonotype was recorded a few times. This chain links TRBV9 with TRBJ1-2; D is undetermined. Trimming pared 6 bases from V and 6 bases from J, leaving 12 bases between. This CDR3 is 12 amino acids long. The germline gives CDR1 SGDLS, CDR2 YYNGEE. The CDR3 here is CASMHGNDGYTF. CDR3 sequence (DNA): TGTGCCAGCATGCACGGGAATGATGGCTACACCTTC.

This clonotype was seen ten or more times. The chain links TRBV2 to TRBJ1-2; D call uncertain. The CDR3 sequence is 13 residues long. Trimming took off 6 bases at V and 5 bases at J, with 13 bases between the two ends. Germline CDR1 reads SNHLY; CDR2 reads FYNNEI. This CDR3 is CASRGDSNYGYTF. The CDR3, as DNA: TGTGCCAGCAGAGGCGATTCGAATTATGGCTACACCTTC.

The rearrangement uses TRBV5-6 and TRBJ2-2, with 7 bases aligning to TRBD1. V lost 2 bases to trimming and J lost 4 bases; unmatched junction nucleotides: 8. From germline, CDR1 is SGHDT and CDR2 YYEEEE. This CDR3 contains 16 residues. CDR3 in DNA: TGTGCCAGCAGCTTCTTCGACAGGGAGATCACCGGGGAGCTGTTTTTT. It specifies CASSFFDREITGELFF.

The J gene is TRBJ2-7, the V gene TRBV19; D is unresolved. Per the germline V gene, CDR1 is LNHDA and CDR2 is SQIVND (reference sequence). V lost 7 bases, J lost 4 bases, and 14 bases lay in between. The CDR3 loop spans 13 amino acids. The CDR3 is CASKPGPAYEQYF. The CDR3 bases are TGTGCCAGTAAACCAGGACCGGCTTACGAGCAGTACTTC.

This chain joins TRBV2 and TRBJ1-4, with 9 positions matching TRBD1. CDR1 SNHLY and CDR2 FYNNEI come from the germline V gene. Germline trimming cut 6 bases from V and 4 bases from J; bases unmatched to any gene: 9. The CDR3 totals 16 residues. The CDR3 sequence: CASRRGTGRDNEKLFF. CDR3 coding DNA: TGTGCCAGCAGAAGAGGGACAGGGAGGGATAATGAAAAACTGTTTTTT. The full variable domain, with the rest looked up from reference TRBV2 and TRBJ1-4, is EPEVTQTPSHQVTQMGQEVILRCVPISNHLYFYWYRQILGQKVEFLVSFYNNEISEKSEIFDDQFSVERPDGSNFTLKIRSTKLEDSAMYFCASRRGTGRDNEKLFFGSGTQLSVL.

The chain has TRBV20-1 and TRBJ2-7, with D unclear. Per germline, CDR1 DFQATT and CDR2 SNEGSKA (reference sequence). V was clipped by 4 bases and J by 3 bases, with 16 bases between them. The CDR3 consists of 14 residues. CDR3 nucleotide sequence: TGCAGTGCTAAGTTCAGCCCCTTGAGCTACGAGCAGTACTTC. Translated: CSAKFSPLSYEQYF.

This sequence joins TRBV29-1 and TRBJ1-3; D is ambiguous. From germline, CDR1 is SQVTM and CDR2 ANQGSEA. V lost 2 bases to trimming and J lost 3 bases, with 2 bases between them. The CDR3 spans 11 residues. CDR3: CSVEFGNTIYF. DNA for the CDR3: TGCAGCGTTGAATTTGGAAACACCATATATTTT.

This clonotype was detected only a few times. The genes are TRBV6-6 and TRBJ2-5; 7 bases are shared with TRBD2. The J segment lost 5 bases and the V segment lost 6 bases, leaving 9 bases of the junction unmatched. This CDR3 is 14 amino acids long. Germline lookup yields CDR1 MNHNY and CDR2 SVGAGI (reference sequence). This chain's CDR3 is CASSLGRGVETQYF. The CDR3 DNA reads TGTGCCAGCAGCCTCGGCCGGGGGGTGGAGACCCAGTACTTC.

The CDR3 protein is CASSRRDSHQETQYF. The CDR3 nucleotides are TGTGCCAGCAGCCGCAGGGACAGCCACCAAGAGACCCAGTACTTC. This chain uses TRBV9 with TRBJ2-5; TRBD1 agrees at 7 bases. J was trimmed by 0 bases and V by 4 bases; bases with no gene match: 6. This CDR3 comprises 15 residues. Germline V lookup: CDR1 SGDLS, CDR2 YYNGEE.

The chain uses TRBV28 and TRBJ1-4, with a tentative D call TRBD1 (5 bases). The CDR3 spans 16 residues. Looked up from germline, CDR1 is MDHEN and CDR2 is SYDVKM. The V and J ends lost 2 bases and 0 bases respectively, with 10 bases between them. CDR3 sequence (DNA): TGTGCCAGCAGTTTAAGGGGATTAGCAACTAATGAAAAACTGTTTTTT. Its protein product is CASSLRGLATNEKLFF.

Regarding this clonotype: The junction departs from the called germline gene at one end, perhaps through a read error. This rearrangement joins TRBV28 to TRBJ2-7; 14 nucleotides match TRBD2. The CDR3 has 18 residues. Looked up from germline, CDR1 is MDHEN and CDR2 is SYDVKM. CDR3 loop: CASSLGGLAGVYSYGQYF. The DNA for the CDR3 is TGTGCCAGCAGTTTGGGGGGACTAGCGGGAGTTTACTCCTACGGGCAGTACTTC.